The clone carrying this T cell receptor beta chain has a handful of counts. What it recognizes is unknown. This CDR3 has 16 residues. Losses at the gene ends were 6 bases for V and 3 bases for J; bases not matched to a gene: 11. The sample belongs to a study of CD8+CD57+ T cells in acquired aplastic anemia. Study information: DNA from sorted CD4+ and CD8+ cells averaged approximately 3.5 ug. Healthy-donor CD4+ cells averaged around 10 million reads. Study conclusions and caveats: Patients had under 30 CD8+ CDR3 sequences in common with controls (the shared set). Researchers reported that CD8+ Simpson's diversity was not significantly different in patients versus controls.

For CDR3 and TCR beta VDJ profiling, genomic DNA was the template used. TCRdb independently ran MiXCR on the reads; one entry per CDR3 protein. Here the sample spans around 150,000 distinct CDR3 sequences, 35% to 55% being singletons. The rearrangement joins TRBV12-3 or TRBV12-4 to TRBJ2-3, with 8 bases aligning to TRBD2. The sequencing sample was made of sorted CD4+, CD8+, or CD8+CD57+ T cells (not recorded which) from PBMCs. The sequence derives from a human donor in good health. This chain's CDR3 is CASSVAGGSGTDTQYF. CDR3 coding DNA: TGTGCCAGCAGCGTCGCGGGGGGCTCGGGGACAGATACGCAGTATTTT.